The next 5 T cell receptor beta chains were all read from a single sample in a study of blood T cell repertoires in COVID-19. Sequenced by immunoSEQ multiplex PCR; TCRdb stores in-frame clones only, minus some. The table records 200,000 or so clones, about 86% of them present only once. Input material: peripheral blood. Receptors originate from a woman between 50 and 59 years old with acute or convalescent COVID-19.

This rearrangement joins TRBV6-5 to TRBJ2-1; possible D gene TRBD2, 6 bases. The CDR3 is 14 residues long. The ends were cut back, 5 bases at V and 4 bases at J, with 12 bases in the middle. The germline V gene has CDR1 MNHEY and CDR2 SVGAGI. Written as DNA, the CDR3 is TGTGCCAGCAGTAAGAGGGACTGGTACAATGAGCAGTTCTTC. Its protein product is CASSKRDWYNEQFF.

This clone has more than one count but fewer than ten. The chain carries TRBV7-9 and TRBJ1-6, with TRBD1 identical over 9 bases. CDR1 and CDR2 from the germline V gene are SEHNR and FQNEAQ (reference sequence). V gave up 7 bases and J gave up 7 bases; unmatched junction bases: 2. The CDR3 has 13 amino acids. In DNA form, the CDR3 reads TGTGCCAGCACGGGGACAGGGAATTCACCCCTCCACTTT. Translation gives CASTGTGNSPLHF.

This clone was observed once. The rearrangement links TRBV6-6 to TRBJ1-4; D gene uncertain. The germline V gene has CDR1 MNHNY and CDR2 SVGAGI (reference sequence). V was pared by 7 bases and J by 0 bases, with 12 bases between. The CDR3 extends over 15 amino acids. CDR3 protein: CASNRGGATNEKLFF. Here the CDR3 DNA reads TGTGCCAGCAATCGCGGCGGTGCAACTAATGAAAAACTGTTTTTT.

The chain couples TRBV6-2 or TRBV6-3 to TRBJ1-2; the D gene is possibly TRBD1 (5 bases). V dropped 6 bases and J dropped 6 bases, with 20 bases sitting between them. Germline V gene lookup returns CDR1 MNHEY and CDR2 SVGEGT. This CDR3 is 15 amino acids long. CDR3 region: CASSETSGFYNGYTF. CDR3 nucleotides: TGTGCCAGCAGCGAGACTTCAGGGTTTTATAATGGCTACACCTTC.

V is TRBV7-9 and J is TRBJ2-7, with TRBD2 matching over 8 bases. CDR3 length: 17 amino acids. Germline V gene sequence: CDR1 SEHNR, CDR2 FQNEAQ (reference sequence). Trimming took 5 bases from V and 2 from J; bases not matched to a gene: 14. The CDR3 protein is CASSRSLTSVDPYEQYF. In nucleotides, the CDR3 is TGTGCCAGCAGCCGCTCTTTGACTAGCGTAGATCCCTACGAGCAGTACTTC.